This entry lists 20 T cell receptor beta chains sequenced from one sample in a study of T-cell memory formation after mild COVID-19. TCRdb reprocessed the 5' RACE reads via MiXCR and lists one record per CDR3 protein. The sample contains 450,000 to 650,000 distinct CDR3 sequences, around 17% of which appear only once. Sequencing used PBMCs or a T cell subset sorted from them (not recorded which). These receptors were collected from an adult woman who had mild COVID-19 (a few samples of this study predate the infection). Cell type and time point are not known.

In its sample, this clonotype was seen a few times. The rearrangement joins TRBV9 to TRBJ2-2; the D is unclear. In germline, CDR1 is SGDLS, CDR2 YYNGEE. The CDR3 has 17 residues. Deletions cut 0 bases from V and 0 bases from J, with 12 bases between. The CDR3 reads CASSVVPDLSNTGELFF. Here the CDR3 DNA reads TGTGCCAGCAGCGTAGTCCCAGACTTGTCGAACACCGGGGAGCTGTTTTTT.

The genes are TRBV11-2 and TRBJ1-2; no firm D call. V was trimmed by 0 bases and J by 2 bases, leaving 10 bases between them. This CDR3 has 15 residues. Germline V lookup: CDR1 SGHAT, CDR2 FQNNGV. The DNA for the CDR3 is TGTGCCAGCAGCTTAGAGTCAGCAAACAACTATGGCTACACCTTC. This codes for CASSLESANNYGYTF.

This clonotype was seen a few times. The chain recombines TRBV24-1 with TRBJ1-4, with TRBD1 as a possible D gene (5 bases). The germline V gene has CDR1 KGHDR and CDR2 SFDVKD. Trimming left V 3 bases short and J 7 bases short, with 17 bases between. This CDR3 spans 16 amino acids. This CDR3 is CATSDRTGGWGEKLFF. The CDR3 DNA is TGTGCCACCAGTGATCGGACGGGGGGTTGGGGTGAAAAACTGTTTTTT.

The J gene is TRBJ2-7, the V gene TRBV20-1, with 12 bases matching TRBD2. Germline assignment: CDR1 DFQATT and CDR2 SNEGSKA (reference sequence). V lost 5 bases, J lost 6 bases, and 8 bases stayed unmatched. The CDR3 totals 14 residues. The CDR3 loop is CSALGGLAGFEQYF. In DNA form, the CDR3 reads TGCAGTGCTCTGGGGGGACTAGCGGGTTTCGAGCAGTACTTC.

V usage is TRBV27 and J usage is TRBJ2-2, with TRBD1 identical over 7 bases. The CDR3 runs 16 residues. The V and J ends lost 5 bases and 3 bases, in that order; junction bases with no gene match: 9. The germline V gene has CDR1 MNHEY and CDR2 SMNVEV (reference sequence). The chain's CDR3 is CASSPPGQMHTGELFF. The CDR3 DNA reads TGTGCCAGCAGTCCTCCGGGACAGATGCACACCGGGGAGCTGTTTTTT.

Remarks on this clonotype: The CDR3 ends on some other residue instead of the conserved phenylalanine or tryptophan, so this is likely a read error. The rearrangement uses TRBV30 and TRBJ2-1, with D possibly TRBD1 on 6 matching bases. In germline, CDR1 is GTSNPN, CDR2 SVGIG (reference sequence). Deletions cut 0 bases from V and 12 bases from J, with 18 bases between. This CDR3 is 14 amino acids long. CDR3 sequence reads: CAWSVGGSPPGQFS. For the CDR3, the DNA is TGTGCCTGGAGTGTTGGGGGCTCCCCGCCGGGGCAGTTCTCC.

Only a few counts were recorded for this clonotype. The gene calls are TRBV5-1 and TRBJ2-1; 7 bases are a match to TRBD1. In germline, CDR1 is SGHRS, CDR2 YFSETQ. CDR3 length: 13 residues. Trimming at V came to 4 bases and at J to 7 bases, leaving 5 bases not matched to a gene. This CDR3 reads CASSKGATNEQFF. Written as DNA, the CDR3 is TGCGCCAGCAGCAAGGGGGCAACAAATGAGCAGTTCTTC.

This clonotype came up many times. The CDR3 sequence is CASTGQSSYNEQFF. DNA for the CDR3: TGTGCCAGCACGGGACAGAGCTCCTACAATGAGCAGTTCTTC. The chain is built from TRBV6-4 and TRBJ2-1; 7 nucleotides agree with TRBD1. This CDR3 spans 14 amino acids. The J segment lost 0 bases and the V segment lost 7 bases, leaving 3 bases of the junction unmatched. CDR1 and CDR2 (germline): MRHNA, SNTAGT.

The chain combines TRBV9 with TRBJ2-5; D gene unclear. Germline V gives CDR1 SGDLS, CDR2 YYNGEE. V was pared by 1 base and J by 2 bases, with 6 bases between. The CDR3 is made up of 13 amino acids. CDR3 in amino acids: CASSVSGQETQYF. As DNA, the CDR3 is TGTGCCAGCAGCGTATCGGGTCAAGAGACCCAGTACTTC.

This clonotype occurred a few times. V is TRBV5-5 and J is TRBJ2-7; the D call may be TRBD1 or TRBD2 (5 bases each). Trimming shortened V by 0 bases and J by 3 bases, and 13 bases separated the two germline ends. CDR1 SGHKS and CDR2 YYEKEE come from the germline V gene (reference sequence). The length of the CDR3 is 15 residues. The CDR3 sequence: CASSLGWAGSYEQYF. The CDR3 DNA is TGTGCCAGCAGCTTGGGGTGGGCAGGGAGCTACGAGCAGTACTTC. The variable domain in full, completed from reference TRBV5-5 and TRBJ2-7, reads DAGVTQSPTHLIKTRGQQVTLRCSPISGHKSVSWYQQVLGQGPQFIFQYYEKEERGRGNFPDRFSARQFPNYSSELNVNALLLGDSALYLCASSLGWAGSYEQYFGPGTRLTVT.

This chain uses TRBV4-1 with TRBJ1-2, with 7 bases aligning to TRBD1. The germline V gene has CDR1 MGHRA and CDR2 YSYEKL. The V segment lost 0 bases and the J segment 1 base; nucleotides outside the gene matches: 5. The CDR3 consists of 16 residues. In DNA, the CDR3 is TGCGCCAGCAGCCAAGATTTCGGACAGGTTAACTATGGCTACACCTTC. Translating it yields CASSQDFGQVNYGYTF.

This clonotype was seen a handful of times. V and J are TRBV7-6 and TRBJ1-4; D call uncertain. Per the germline V gene, CDR1 is SGHVS and CDR2 is FNYEAQ. CDR3 length: 16 residues. Trimming shortened V by 4 bases and J by 5 bases, and 17 bases separated the two germline ends. CDR3 region: CASSSWVPLGNEKLFF. CDR3 DNA: TGTGCCAGCAGCTCCTGGGTCCCTTTGGGAAATGAAAAACTGTTTTTT.

This chain uses TRBV15 with TRBJ2-3; D is uncertain. CDR3 length: 14 residues. Germline V gene data show CDR1 as LNHNV and CDR2 as YYDKDF (reference sequence). The V and J ends lost 0 bases and 4 bases respectively, with 8 bases between them. CDR3 DNA: TGTGCCACCAGCAGAGATTTGGGGTCAGATACGCAGTATTTT. This encodes CATSRDLGSDTQYF.

The chain joins TRBV20-1 to TRBJ2-3; 10 bases align to TRBD2. Germline V gene sequence: CDR1 DFQATT, CDR2 SNEGSKA (reference sequence). This CDR3 is built from 17 residues. The ends lost 1 base at V and 3 bases at J; junction bases unmatched: 10. The CDR3 loop reads CSARGMESGGATDTQYF. CDR3 sequence (DNA): TGCAGTGCTAGAGGAATGGAGAGCGGGGGGGCTACAGATACGCAGTATTTT.

The chain links TRBV5-1 to TRBJ2-2; tentative D call: TRBD1 (5 bases). This CDR3 has 15 amino acids. Germline CDR1 reads SGHRS; CDR2 reads YFSETQ. V was pared by 0 bases and J by 3 bases, with 9 bases between. This CDR3 is CASSLGGLDTGELFF. The CDR3 nucleotides are TGCGCCAGCAGCTTGGGGGGCTTGGACACCGGGGAGCTGTTTTTT.

This clonotype was seen at least ten times. This rearrangement joins TRBV24-1 to TRBJ2-7; D unresolved. This CDR3 spans 12 amino acids. Per germline, CDR1 KGHDR and CDR2 SFDVKD. The V end was cut by 4 bases, the J end by 3 bases, with 6 bases between. CDR3 in amino acids: CATSEGGYEQYF. DNA of the CDR3: TGTGCCACCAGTGAGGGCGGCTACGAGCAGTACTTC.

The chain employs TRBV7-9 and TRBJ2-1; 10 nucleotides align to TRBD1. V shed 5 bases and J 7 bases; nucleotides not matched to a gene: 2. Germline V lookup: CDR1 SEHNR, CDR2 FQNEAQ (reference sequence). The CDR3 spans 13 residues. CDR3: CASSEDRGNEQFF. The CDR3 DNA follows: TGTGCCAGCAGCGAGGACAGGGGGAATGAGCAGTTCTTC.

This rearrangement joins TRBV24-1 to TRBJ2-7; no reliable D call. V lost 4 bases, J lost 6 bases, and 12 bases lay in between. Germline V gene sequence: CDR1 KGHDR, CDR2 SFDVKD. The CDR3 has 13 amino acids. CDR3 bases: TGTGCCACCAGTGACCCGACTGGACGCGAGCAGTACTTC. This encodes CATSDPTGREQYF.

This clonotype occurred a few times. This rearrangement joins TRBV24-1 to TRBJ2-7; 7 nucleotides align to TRBD1. Germline CDR1 KGHDR, CDR2 SFDVKD. The CDR3 loop spans 16 amino acids. V dropped 3 bases and J dropped 1; count of bases not matched to a gene: 8. The CDR3 DNA reads as TGTGCCACCAGTGATCCCCGGGACAGTCGATCCTACGAGCAGTACTTC. Its protein product is CATSDPRDSRSYEQYF.

This clonotype was seen at least ten times. The gene calls are TRBV5-1 and TRBJ1-5; 8 bases line up with TRBD1. The ends lost 4 bases at V and 5 bases at J; junction bases unmatched: 8. The CDR3 runs to 15 residues. Germline CDR1 SGHRS, CDR2 YFSETQ. CDR3 sequence reads: CASSPSAGGDQPQHF. In DNA, the CDR3 is TGCGCCAGCAGCCCCTCCGCAGGGGGCGATCAGCCCCAGCATTTT.